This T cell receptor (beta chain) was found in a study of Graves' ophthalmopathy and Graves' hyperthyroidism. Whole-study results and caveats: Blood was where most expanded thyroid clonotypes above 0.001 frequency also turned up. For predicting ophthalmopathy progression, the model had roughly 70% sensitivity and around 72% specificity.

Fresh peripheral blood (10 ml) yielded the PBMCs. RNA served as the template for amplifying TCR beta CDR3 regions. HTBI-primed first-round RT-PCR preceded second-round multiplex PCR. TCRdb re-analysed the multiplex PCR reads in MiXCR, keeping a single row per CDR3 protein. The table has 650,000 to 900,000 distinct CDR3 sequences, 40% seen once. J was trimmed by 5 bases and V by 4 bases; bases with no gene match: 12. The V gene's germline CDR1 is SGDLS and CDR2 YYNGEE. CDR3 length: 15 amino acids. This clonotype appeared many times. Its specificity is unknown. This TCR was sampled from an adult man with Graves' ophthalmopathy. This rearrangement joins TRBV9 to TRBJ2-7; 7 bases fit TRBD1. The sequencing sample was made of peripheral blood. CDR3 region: CASSSDRAFSNEQYF. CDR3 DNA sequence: TGTGCCAGCAGCTCAGACAGGGCCTTTTCCAACGAGCAGTACTTC.